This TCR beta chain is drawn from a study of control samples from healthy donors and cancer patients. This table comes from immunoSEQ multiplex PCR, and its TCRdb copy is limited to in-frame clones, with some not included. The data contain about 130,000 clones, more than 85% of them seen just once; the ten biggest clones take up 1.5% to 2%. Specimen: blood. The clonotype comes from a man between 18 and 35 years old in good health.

This CDR3 reads CASSLVTVNEKLFF. In DNA form, the CDR3 reads TGTGCCAGCAGCTTAGTAACTGTTAATGAAAAACTGTTTTTT. This rearrangement joins TRBV7-2 to TRBJ1-4, with D hard to call. Per germline, CDR1 SGHTA and CDR2 FQGNSA. There are 14 residues in the CDR3. The V end lost 1 base, the J end lost 4 bases, and 7 bases lay between the germline ends. Looking up the rest from reference TRBV7-2 and TRBJ1-4 gives the full variable domain: GAGVSQSPSNKVTEKGKDVELRCDPISGHTALYWYRQSLGQGLEFLIYFQGNSAPDKSGLPSDRFSAERTGGSVSTLTIQRTQQEDSAVYLCASSLVTVNEKLFFGSGTQLSVL.